Given below is one TCR beta chain in context. Its antigen is not identified. These data belong to a study of beta chain features in type 1 diabetes. The study's findings and limits: When Type 1 diabetes patients were examined, their TCRB CDR3s proved moderately but significantly shorter in all four CD4+ subsets. The VDJ junctions of type 1 diabetes patients carried fewer insertions and more deletions.

Sorting based on CD45RO/CCR7/CD25/CD127/CD95/CD27 separated CD4+ naive, central memory, regulatory and stem cell-like memory cells. Expressed TCRB transcripts were sequenced, since all the RNA that had been isolated was reverse transcribed. The average read count of naive, central memory and regulatory T cell samples was around 3.6 million. Profiling relied on immunoSEQ multiplex PCR, and the TCRdb table lists in-frame clones only, not all of them. The data show some 330,000 clones, 10% to 15% seen once. Sequencing was done on a sample of naive CD4+ T cells from blood. The origin of this receptor is a woman aged 18-35 years with type 1 diabetes.

CDR3 region: CASSLGTGYVYEQFF. The CDR3 DNA is TGCGCCAGCAGCTTGGGTACGGGGTACGTCTATGAGCAGTTCTTC. J is TRBJ2-1 and V is TRBV5-1; tentatively, D is TRBD2 (5 bases). From germline, CDR1 is SGHRS and CDR2 YFSETQ. Trimming pared 0 bases from V and 8 bases from J, leaving 15 bases between. The CDR3 is 15 residues long.